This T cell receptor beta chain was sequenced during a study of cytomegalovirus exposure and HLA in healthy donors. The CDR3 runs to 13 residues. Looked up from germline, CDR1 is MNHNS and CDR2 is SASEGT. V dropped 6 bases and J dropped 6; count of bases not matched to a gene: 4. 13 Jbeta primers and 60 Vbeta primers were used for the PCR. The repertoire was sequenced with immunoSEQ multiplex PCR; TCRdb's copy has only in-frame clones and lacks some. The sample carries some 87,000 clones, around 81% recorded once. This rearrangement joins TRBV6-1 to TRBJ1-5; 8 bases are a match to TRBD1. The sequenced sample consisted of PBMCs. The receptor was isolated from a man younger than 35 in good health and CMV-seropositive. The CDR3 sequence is CASRATGVQPQHF. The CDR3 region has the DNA TGTGCCAGCAGGGCGACAGGGGTTCAGCCCCAGCATTTT.